This entry lists 5 T cell receptor beta chains sequenced from one sample in a study of blood T cell repertoires in COVID-19. The method was immunoSEQ multiplex PCR; TCRdb's version includes in-frame clones alone and lacks a portion of them. Among about 400,000 clones listed, roughly 87% were seen once. Sequenced sample: PBMCs or T cells enriched from blood (not recorded which). The receptors come from a woman aged 30 to 39 who had recovered from COVID-19.

V gene TRBV30 combines with J gene TRBJ1-6; D may be TRBD1 (6 bases). CDR3 length: 13 residues. V lost 3 bases, J lost 7 bases, and 10 bases lay in between. CDR1 GTSNPN and CDR2 SVGIG come from the germline V gene (reference sequence). In DNA, the CDR3 is TGTGCCTGGAGCCGACAGGAGAATTCACCCCTCCACTTT. This codes for CAWSRQENSPLHF.

The DNA for the CDR3 is TGTGCCAGCAGTTACTCCGACAGGGAAGGATTGGGCTACACCTTC. Translated, it gives CASSYSDREGLGYTF. The V and J genes are TRBV6-5 and TRBJ1-2, with 7 bases identical to TRBD1. V was pared by 0 bases and J by 8 bases, with 9 bases of the junction left unmatched. CDR1 and CDR2 (germline): MNHEY, SVGAGI. The CDR3 is 15 amino acids.

This chain connects TRBV18 to TRBJ1-2; the D gene is possibly TRBD1 (6 bases). Germline CDR1 and CDR2: KGHSH and LQKENI. This CDR3 region has 14 residues. V was clipped by 6 bases and J by 4 bases, with 15 bases between them. CDR3 bases: TGTGCCAGCTCTCCGTTGGACAGTTCCTATGGCTACACCTTC. Its translation: CASSPLDSSYGYTF.

This chain links TRBV3-1 (or the pseudogene TRBV3-2) with TRBJ1-6; unclear D gene. The CDR3 consists of 14 residues. Germline CDR1 is LGHDT and CDR2 is YNNKEL (reference sequence). V gave up 1 base and J gave up 7 bases, with 8 bases separating them. In DNA, the CDR3 is TGTGCCAGCAGCCAAGCTGCAGGCAATTCACCCCTCCACTTT. The encoded protein is CASSQAAGNSPLHF.

A single count supports this clone. V usage is TRBV4-1 and J usage is TRBJ2-1; 10 positions match TRBD1. The CDR3 loop spans 13 amino acids. Germline V CDR1 and CDR2: MGHRA, YSYEKL. With 5 bases clipped from V and 7 bases from J, the junction kept 2 bases outside the gene matches. CDR3 in amino acids: CASSRQGANEQFF. The DNA for the CDR3 is TGCGCCAGCAGCAGACAGGGGGCGAATGAGCAGTTCTTC.